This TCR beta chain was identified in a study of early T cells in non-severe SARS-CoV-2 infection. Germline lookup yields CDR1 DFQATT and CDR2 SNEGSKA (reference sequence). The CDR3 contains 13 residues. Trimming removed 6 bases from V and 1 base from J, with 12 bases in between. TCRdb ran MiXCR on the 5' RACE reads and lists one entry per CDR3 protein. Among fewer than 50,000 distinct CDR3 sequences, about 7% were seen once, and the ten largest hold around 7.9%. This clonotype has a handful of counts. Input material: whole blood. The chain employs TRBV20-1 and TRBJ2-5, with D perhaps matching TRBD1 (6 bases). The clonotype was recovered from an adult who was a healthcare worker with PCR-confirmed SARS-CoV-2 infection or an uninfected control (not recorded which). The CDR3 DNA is TGCAGTGCGGAGACAGGTTCCCAAGAGACCCAGTACTTC. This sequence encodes CSAETGSQETQYF.